The 12 T cell receptor beta chains given below trace back to one sample, sequenced in a study of cytomegalovirus exposure and HLA in healthy donors. Sequencing was performed with immunoSEQ multiplex PCR; in TCRdb, only in-frame clones are kept and a portion is missing. The table shows 150,000 to 180,000 clones, with roughly 84% occurring only once. The source material was PBMCs. The source is a human donor in good health.

CDR3 DNA sequence: TGTGCCAGCAGCTTGGGGACAGAGAAAGCTTTCTTT. It is translated as CASSLGTEKAFF. The chain uses TRBV5-6 and TRBJ1-1; a weak D match, TRBD1 (6 bases). This CDR3 is built from 12 residues. Trimming left V 0 bases short and J 9 bases short, with 9 bases between. Germline loops: CDR1 SGHDT, CDR2 YYEEEE.

The rearrangement joins TRBV19 to TRBJ2-7; tentative D call: TRBD2 (6 bases). Trimming removed 6 bases from V and 5 bases from J, with 11 bases in between. Germline V lookup: CDR1 LNHDA, CDR2 SQIVND (reference sequence). This CDR3 is 12 amino acids long. The CDR3 DNA follows: TGTGCCAGTAGCCCCGGGGGAAACGAGCAGTACTTC. This encodes CASSPGGNEQYF.

This clone has only a few counts. CDR3 protein: CASSRSGQGGHGYTF. The CDR3 DNA reads TGTGCCAGCAGTCGTTCGGGACAGGGCGGGCATGGCTACACCTTC. This chain links TRBV27 with TRBJ1-2; the match to TRBD1 covers 9 bases. Germline V gene data show CDR1 as MNHEY and CDR2 as SMNVEV (reference sequence). V dropped 5 bases and J dropped 6; count of bases not matched to a gene: 10. This CDR3 region has 15 residues.

Regarding this clone: In the same sample, other DNA sequences code for this CDR3. The chain combines TRBV7-2 with TRBJ2-7, with D perhaps TRBD2 (5 bases). CDR1 is SGHTA, CDR2 FQGNSA, per germline. Trimming removed 0 bases from V and 0 bases from J, with 6 bases in between. This CDR3 region has 14 residues. CDR3 loop: CASSLAGSSYEQYF. CDR3 DNA sequence: TGTGCCAGCAGCTTAGCTGGGAGCTCCTACGAGCAGTACTTC.

The chain links TRBV7-9 to TRBJ1-1, with a tentative D call TRBD1 (6 bases). V was trimmed by 5 bases and J by 5 bases, leaving 27 bases between them. The CDR3 consists of 18 residues. Germline V CDR1 and CDR2: SEHNR, FQNEAQ (reference sequence). The CDR3 bases are TGTGCCAGCAGCCAATATGCCCCGAGAACAGGGATGCGTACTGAAGCTTTCTTT. Translated, it gives CASSQYAPRTGMRTEAFF.

The chain joins TRBV11-2 to TRBJ1-1; D is undetermined. Per germline, CDR1 SGHAT and CDR2 FQNNGV. CDR3 length equals 11 residues. V lost 5 bases, J lost 6 bases, and 7 bases lay in between. The CDR3 loop reads CASSPLAEAFF. DNA of the CDR3: TGTGCCAGCAGCCCCCTCGCTGAAGCTTTCTTT.

The chain couples TRBV2 to TRBJ2-1; the D gene is possibly TRBD2 (6 bases). From germline, CDR1 is SNHLY and CDR2 FYNNEI. The CDR3 covers 12 residues. The CDR3 DNA is TGTGCAGCCAGGGACTTCAACAATGAGCAGTTCTTC. Translation gives CAARDFNNEQFF.

J is TRBJ2-5 and V is TRBV5-1; 14 positions match TRBD2. The CDR3 is made up of 15 amino acids. CDR1 is SGHRS and CDR2 is YFSETQ in the germline V gene. V lost 4 bases, J lost 4 bases, and 3 bases stayed unmatched. CDR3 nucleotide sequence: TGCGCCAGCAGCCCCGGGACTAGCGGGAGAGAGACCCAGTACTTC. Its protein product is CASSPGTSGRETQYF.

The chain has TRBV5-6 and TRBJ2-3; 8 bases are a match to TRBD2. V lost 5 bases and J lost 5; bases outside the gene matches: 10. Germline CDR1 reads SGHDT; CDR2 reads YYEEEE. This CDR3 has 15 amino acids. The chain's CDR3 is CASRLPGGGKDTQYF. CDR3 sequence (DNA): TGTGCCAGCAGGCTCCCGGGGGGGGGCAAAGATACGCAGTATTTT.

This chain uses TRBV27 with TRBJ2-3, with 13 bases matching TRBD2. From germline, CDR1 is MNHEY and CDR2 SMNVEV (reference sequence). The CDR3 is made up of 18 amino acids. The J segment lost 0 bases and the V segment lost 5 bases, leaving 8 bases of the junction unmatched. For the CDR3, the DNA is TGTGCCAGCAGTACCGGACTAGCGGGGGTCGCTAGCACAGATACGCAGTATTTT. Amino acid sequence: CASSTGLAGVASTDTQYF.

The rearrangement joins TRBV27 to TRBJ1-4; 8 nucleotides match TRBD1. Per germline, CDR1 MNHEY and CDR2 SMNVEV (reference sequence). The V gene end was trimmed by 6 bases and the J gene end by 5 bases; junction bases not matched to a gene: 2. There are 13 residues in the CDR3. The CDR3 sequence is CASRRQGNEKLFF. Here the CDR3 DNA reads TGTGCCAGCAGGAGACAGGGGAATGAAAAACTGTTTTTT.

V and J are TRBV7-8 and TRBJ2-7; a weak D match, TRBD2 (5 bases). V lost 3 bases to trimming and J lost 2 bases, with 8 bases between them. Germline V lookup: CDR1 SGHVS, CDR2 FQNEAQ. The CDR3 loop spans 13 amino acids. The CDR3 DNA reads as TGTGCCAGCAGCTTTCACGGGACCTACGAGCAGTACTTC. It is translated as CASSFHGTYEQYF.